The count of the clone carrying this T cell receptor (beta chain) is one. The entry originates in a study of blood T cell repertoires in COVID-19. Clones were read by immunoSEQ multiplex PCR, and TCRdb kept only the in-frame ones, dropping some. This table holds about 320,000 clones, over 70% found once. This CDR3 has 19 residues. Two negative PCRs, clearance, or symptom resolution characterized the recovered Cohort 3 donors. The sample comprised PBMCs or T cells enriched from blood (not recorded which). The chain recombines TRBV21-1 with TRBJ2-2; the DNA was not compared with TRBD2, the D call given in the table. TRBV21-1 is shown as a pseudogene. The source is a man younger than 45 who had recovered from COVID-19. CDR3 loop: CASSKALPYPGLAVGELFF. CDR3 sequence (DNA): TGTGCCAGCAGCAAAGCCCTCCCCTATCCGGGACTAGCGGTCGGGGAGCTGTTTTTT.